One sample yielded the 20 T cell receptor beta chains listed below, sequenced in a study of control samples from healthy donors and cancer patients. The method was immunoSEQ multiplex PCR; TCRdb's version includes in-frame clones alone and lacks a portion of them. Of about 42,000 clones listed, roughly 80% are singletons. Input material: blood. Every receptor here comes from a man in his sixties in good health.

J is TRBJ2-4 and V is TRBV3-1 (or the pseudogene TRBV3-2); D may be TRBD1 or TRBD2 (5 bases each). V lost 0 bases and J lost 6, with 12 bases in between. The CDR3 runs 15 residues. Germline assignment: CDR1 LGHDT and CDR2 YNNKEL (reference sequence). The CDR3 sequence: CASSQDWGRLNIQYF. The CDR3 region has the DNA TGTGCCAGCAGCCAAGATTGGGGACGCTTAAACATTCAGTACTTC.

The rearrangement links TRBV7-2 to TRBJ2-5, with D possibly TRBD2 on 5 matching bases. Deletions cut 3 bases from V and 2 bases from J, with 10 bases between. This CDR3 has 14 residues. Germline V CDR1 and CDR2: SGHTA, FQGNSA. This CDR3 is CASSFSAGQETQYF. The CDR3 region has the DNA TGTGCCAGCAGCTTTTCCGCGGGTCAAGAGACCCAGTACTTC.

The V and J genes are TRBV28 and TRBJ2-5; a possible D gene is TRBD1 (5 bases). Per the germline V gene, CDR1 is MDHEN and CDR2 is SYDVKM. The CDR3 is made up of 16 amino acids. V lost 3 bases and J lost 5, with 19 bases in between. CDR3 in DNA: TGTGCCAGCAGTTTTTCTCGGCAGGGCGTTGGGGAGACCCAGTACTTC. This codes for CASSFSRQGVGETQYF.

This rearrangement joins TRBV3-1 (or the pseudogene TRBV3-2) to TRBJ1-1; D perhaps matches TRBD1 (6 bases). Germline V gives CDR1 LGHDT, CDR2 YNNKEL (reference sequence). The CDR3 runs to 14 residues. V was trimmed by 4 bases and J by 6 bases, leaving 15 bases between them. CDR3 in DNA: TGTGCCAGCAGCCGAGGGAACAGGGTCGCTGAAGCTTTCTTT. Its translation is CASSRGNRVAEAFF.

This clone was seen only once. The rearrangement joins TRBV10-3 to TRBJ2-7; D not certain. V was trimmed by 3 bases and J by 0 bases, leaving 9 bases between them. CDR3 size: 14 residues. Germline V gives CDR1 ENHRY, CDR2 SYGVKD. The chain's CDR3 is CAISDRFSSYEQYF. In DNA, the CDR3 is TGTGCCATCAGTGATCGATTCAGCTCCTACGAGCAGTACTTC.

The CDR3 bases are TGTGCCAGCAGTCGGAGTTTTGGATACGAGCAGTACTTC. Amino acids: CASSRSFGYEQYF. The chain is built from TRBV6-5 and TRBJ2-7, with D hard to call. Trimming cost V 5 bases and J 4 bases, with 12 bases left between them. The CDR3 contains 13 residues. Germline-derived CDR1 and CDR2 are MNHEY and SVGAGI.

This clone occurred once. V gene TRBV5-1 combines with J gene TRBJ1-2; D perhaps matches TRBD1 (6 bases). V gave up 0 bases and J gave up 6 bases, with 12 bases separating them. CDR1 SGHRS and CDR2 YFSETQ come from the germline V gene. This CDR3 has 14 residues. Here the CDR3 DNA reads TGCGCCAGCAGCTTGGTCTTGACAGGCCATGGCTACACCTTC. This codes for CASSLVLTGHGYTF.

Only one count was recorded for this clone. V is TRBV18 and J is TRBJ1-1; D possibly corresponds to TRBD1 (5 bases). The CDR3 runs to 15 residues. Germline assignment: CDR1 KGHSH and CDR2 LQKENI. Between the trimmed V and J ends, which lost 0 bases and 0 bases, there was a span of 8 bases. The CDR3 loop reads CASSPPSGVNTEAFF. The CDR3, as DNA: TGTGCCAGCTCACCACCGTCGGGGGTGAACACTGAAGCTTTCTTT. Drawing the rest from reference TRBV18 and TRBJ1-1, the complete variable domain is NAGVMQNPRHLVRRRGQEARLRCSPMKGHSHVYWYRQLPEEGLKFMVYLQKENIIDESGMPKERFSAEFPKEGPSILRIQQVVRGDSAAYFCASSPPSGVNTEAFFGQGTRLTVV.

The chain employs TRBV14 and TRBJ2-1; D is unresolved. Trimming removed 0 bases at V and 5 bases at J, with 5 bases between. The CDR3 is 13 residues long. The V gene's germline CDR1 is SGHDN and CDR2 FVKESK. The CDR3 nucleotides are TGTGCCAGCAGCCAAGATCGCCACAATGAGCAGTTCTTC. Translation gives CASSQDRHNEQFF. The full variable domain, completed using reference TRBV14 and TRBJ2-1, is EAGVTQFPSHSVIEKGQTVTLRCDPISGHDNLYWYRRVMGKEIKFLLHFVKESKQDESGMPNNRFLAERTGGTYSTLKVQPAELEDSGVYFCASSQDRHNEQFFGPGTRLTVL.

This chain links TRBV11-2 with TRBJ1-1, with 7 positions matching TRBD1. The CDR3 has 16 residues. V lost 7 bases and J lost 0; bases outside the gene matches: 11. CDR1 is SGHAT and CDR2 is FQNNGV in the germline V gene. DNA for the CDR3: TGTGCCAGCAACCCATTTCTGACAGGGATGAACACTGAAGCTTTCTTT. Translating it yields CASNPFLTGMNTEAFF.

This chain links TRBV18 with TRBJ1-3; D is undetermined. The V and J ends lost 0 bases and 4 bases respectively, with 19 bases between them. Germline V gene data show CDR1 as KGHSH and CDR2 as LQKENI. This CDR3 is built from 18 residues. CDR3 region: CASSPPRALAGSGNTIYF. The CDR3, as DNA: TGTGCCAGCTCACCACCGAGAGCCCTTGCGGGATCCGGAAACACCATATATTTT. The whole variable domain, filled in from reference TRBV18 and TRBJ1-3, reads NAGVMQNPRHLVRRRGQEARLRCSPMKGHSHVYWYRQLPEEGLKFMVYLQKENIIDESGMPKERFSAEFPKEGPSILRIQQVVRGDSAAYFCASSPPRALAGSGNTIYFGEGSWLTVV.

The chain links TRBV5-8 to TRBJ2-3; D uncertain. Between the trimmed V and J ends, which lost 0 bases and 0 bases, there was a span of 14 bases. Per germline, CDR1 SGHTS and CDR2 YDEGEE. This CDR3 has 17 amino acids. For the CDR3, the DNA is TGTGCCAGCAGCTTGGGTGATAGCCTCTCTAGCACAGATACGCAGTATTTT. It specifies CASSLGDSLSSTDTQYF.

The gene calls are TRBV6-4 and TRBJ2-3; 8 bases match TRBD2. The CDR3 is 15 amino acids. Germline assignment: CDR1 MRHNA and CDR2 SNTAGT. Trimming at V came to 5 bases and at J to 7 bases, leaving 11 bases not matched to a gene. CDR3 loop: CASSSEAGAVNTQYF. DNA of the CDR3: TGTGCCAGCAGTTCCGAAGCGGGAGCGGTAAATACGCAGTATTTT.

This clone was observed a handful of times. This rearrangement joins TRBV9 to TRBJ1-1, with 7 bases fitting TRBD1. With V trimmed by 3 bases and J by 2 bases, 7 bases remained unmatched. Germline V gene data show CDR1 as SGDLS and CDR2 as YYNGEE. CDR3 length equals 15 residues. The CDR3 sequence is CASSARQGRNTEAFF. In DNA, the CDR3 is TGTGCCAGCAGCGCCCGACAGGGACGTAACACTGAAGCTTTCTTT.

This chain connects TRBV5-5 to TRBJ1-1; a weak D match, TRBD1 (5 bases). The germline CDR1 and CDR2 sequences are SGHKS and YYEKEE (reference sequence). The V end lost 4 bases, the J end lost 1 base, and 20 bases lay between the germline ends. The CDR3 is 17 residues long. The CDR3 DNA follows: TGTGCCAGCAGCCTCCCGGGACGGGATTGGCGGAACACTGAAGCTTTCTTT. Translation gives CASSLPGRDWRNTEAFF.

The chain joins TRBV7-2 to TRBJ2-3, with TRBD1 identical over 8 bases. V was clipped by 5 bases and J by 6 bases; unmatched bases: 10. Per germline, CDR1 SGHTA and CDR2 FQGNSA. The CDR3 sequence is 15 residues long. Written as DNA, the CDR3 is TGTGCCAGCAGCATTCCACGGACAGGGAGGGATACGCAGTATTTT. Translated: CASSIPRTGRDTQYF.

This sequence joins TRBV18 and TRBJ2-7; D gene ambiguous. Trimming took 2 bases from V and 7 from J, leaving 6 bases between them. This CDR3 contains 11 residues. From germline, CDR1 is KGHSH and CDR2 LQKENI. The CDR3 sequence: CASSPGEEQYF. The CDR3 DNA is TGTGCCAGCTCACCAGGCGAGGAGCAGTACTTC. Filled out from reference TRBV18 and TRBJ2-7, the complete variable domain reads NAGVMQNPRHLVRRRGQEARLRCSPMKGHSHVYWYRQLPEEGLKFMVYLQKENIIDESGMPKERFSAEFPKEGPSILRIQQVVRGDSAAYFCASSPGEEQYFGPGTRLTVT.

This rearrangement joins TRBV11-3 to TRBJ2-3, with D possibly matching TRBD1 (6 bases). The CDR3 has 14 residues. Looked up from germline, CDR1 is SGHNT and CDR2 is YENEEA. Trimming shortened V by 3 bases and J by 6 bases, and 13 bases separated the two germline ends. Here the CDR3 reads CASSFAGALDTQYF. For the CDR3, the DNA is TGTGCCAGCAGCTTCGCAGGGGCGCTCGATACGCAGTATTTT.

The chain links TRBV18 to TRBJ1-4, with D possibly TRBD1 on 6 matching bases. The CDR3 covers 15 residues. Germline V gene data show CDR1 as KGHSH and CDR2 as LQKENI. V was trimmed by 2 bases and J by 4 bases, leaving 11 bases between them. CDR3 protein: CASSPVNRVNEKLFF. In DNA, the CDR3 is TGTGCCAGCTCACCAGTGAACAGGGTTAATGAAAAACTGTTTTTT.

The J gene is TRBJ2-5, the V gene TRBV5-1; D unclear. Looked up from germline, CDR1 is SGHRS and CDR2 is YFSETQ. This CDR3 comprises 14 residues. V was trimmed by 1 base and J by 2 bases, leaving 9 bases between them. The CDR3 loop is CASSLSLGQETQYF. CDR3 nucleotide sequence: TGCGCCAGCAGCTTGTCGTTGGGGCAAGAGACCCAGTACTTC. Based on the CDR3 plus reference TRBV5-1 and TRBJ2-5, the full variable domain is KAGVTQTPRYLIKTRGQQVTLSCSPISGHRSVSWYQQTPGQGLQFLFEYFSETQRNKGNFPGRFSGRQFSNSRSEMNVSTLELGDSALYLCASSLSLGQETQYFGPGTRLLVL.